This section outlines one TCR beta chain sequence together with its context. Germline lookup yields CDR1 SGHRS and CDR2 YFSETQ. Trimming stripped 7 bases from V and 4 bases from J, with 14 bases between. The CDR3 has 13 amino acids. This sample was included in a study of blood T cells in healthy people across ages. A sample-barcoded 5' primer and a J-beta primer mix were used in a second PCR of about 7 to 11 cycles. TCRdb itself ran the 5' RACE reads through MiXCR, one entry per CDR3 protein. The sample has 800,000 to 950,000 distinct CDR3 sequences; 29% are singletons. These data were also reused for a study on T cells of mothers and their children.

The origin of this receptor is a woman aged 40 to 50 in good health. V is TRBV5-1 and J is TRBJ1-2; perhaps TRBD1 as D (6 bases). The specimen was blood. CDR3 protein: CASSTLDSYGYTF. The CDR3 DNA follows: TGCGCCAGCTCGACCCTGGACAGCTATGGCTACACCTTC.